What follows is one TCR beta chain and its context. Its antigen remains unknown. Germline V gene lookup returns CDR1 SGHRS and CDR2 YFSETQ. The CDR3 loop spans 18 amino acids. Trimming cost V 1 base and J 4 bases; bases outside gene matches: 12. The data were taken from a study of CD8 T cells in ankylosing spondylitis. Construction of TCR beta libraries was performed using quantitative 5'-RACE with molecular barcodes. A single record per CDR3 protein comes from TCRdb applying MiXCR to the 5' RACE reads. This sample has over 200,000 distinct CDR3 sequences, with 15% to 20% found just once. Study-level results: A TCR beta motif made of 7 to 9 highly homologous variants seemed typical of ankylosing spondylitis blood. Reports of some motif variants in reactive arthritis synovial fluid and blood predate this one. With a CD8+ phenotype, disease-linked clones were relatively rare in peripheral blood.

This receptor was obtained from a male donor with ankylosing spondylitis. J is TRBJ2-3 and V is TRBV5-1; 10 positions agree with TRBD2. What was sequenced was blood, either unsorted or a sorted T cell fraction (not recorded which). The CDR3 DNA reads as TGCGCCAGCAGCTTGTGGGCTAGCGGGAGCTTGGCCGCAGATACGCAGTATTTT. Its protein is CASSLWASGSLAADTQYF.